The 30 T cell receptor beta chains below come from one sample, sequenced in a study of blood T cell repertoires in COVID-19. TCRdb keeps only in-frame clones here, not all; method: immunoSEQ multiplex PCR. Among a few hundred thousand clones listed, 70% to 90% were seen once. The specimen sequenced was peripheral blood. These receptors were taken from a man younger than 30 with active or convalescent COVID-19.

This rearrangement joins TRBV30 to TRBJ2-7; no reliable D call. Trimming removed 3 bases at V and 2 bases at J, with 11 bases between. Per germline, CDR1 GTSNPN and CDR2 SVGIG (reference sequence). The CDR3 consists of 13 residues. In DNA form, the CDR3 reads TGTGCCTGGAGCGGCACGGAGACCTACGAGCAGTACTTC. As protein: CAWSGTETYEQYF.

This clone was counted a single time. CDR3 coding DNA: TGTGCCAGCAGTTTACGGGGACCCGGACAGGGGGCCCATGGCTACACCTTC. Protein sequence: CASSLRGPGQGAHGYTF. The genes are TRBV27 and TRBJ1-2, with 11 bases lining up with TRBD1. With 2 bases clipped from V and 6 bases from J, the junction kept 11 bases outside the gene matches. Germline loops: CDR1 MNHEY, CDR2 SMNVEV (reference sequence). This CDR3 comprises 17 residues.

V usage is TRBV18 and J usage is TRBJ1-1; 8 bases fit TRBD1. This CDR3 has 14 amino acids. Per germline, CDR1 KGHSH and CDR2 LQKENI. The junction had 4 bases not matched to a gene; V was cut back by 4 bases and J by 3 bases. In DNA form, the CDR3 reads TGTGCCAGCTCACGACTGACAGGGGACACTGAAGCTTTCTTT. Protein: CASSRLTGDTEAFF.

The chain is built from TRBV28 and TRBJ2-7; 10 positions agree with TRBD1. V shed 3 bases and J 5 bases; nucleotides not matched to a gene: 4. The germline CDR1 and CDR2 sequences are MDHEN and SYDVKM. CDR3 length: 14 amino acids. CDR3 sequence (DNA): TGTGCCAGCAGTTTTCACGGACAGGGGGACGAGCAGTACTTC. It is translated as CASSFHGQGDEQYF.

The rearrangement joins TRBV11-3 to TRBJ2-2, with D perhaps matching TRBD1 (5 bases). Trimming took off 8 bases at V and 4 bases at J, with 8 bases between the two ends. The CDR3 is 12 amino acids. Per the germline V gene, CDR1 is SGHNT and CDR2 is YENEEA. The CDR3 DNA is TGTGCCAGCCAGGGATTCACCGGGGAGCTGTTTTTT. Residues: CASQGFTGELFF.

The V gene is TRBV2, the J gene TRBJ1-2; D perhaps matches TRBD1 (5 bases). CDR3 size: 19 residues. CDR1 is SNHLY, CDR2 FYNNEI, per germline. The V and J ends lost 3 bases and 4 bases respectively, with 27 bases between them. As DNA, the CDR3 is TGTGCCAGCAGTGACAACCAACCCCGGACGATTGTAAGGGGCTATGGCTACACCTTC. Encoded protein: CASSDNQPRTIVRGYGYTF. Combining the CDR3 with reference TRBV2 and TRBJ1-2 gives the whole variable domain EPEVTQTPSHQVTQMGQEVILRCVPISNHLYFYWYRQILGQKVEFLVSFYNNEISEKSEIFDDQFSVERPDGSNFTLKIRSTKLEDSAMYFCASSDNQPRTIVRGYGYTFGSGTRLTVV.

The J gene is TRBJ1-3, the V gene TRBV11-2; D perhaps matches TRBD1 (5 bases). Germline CDR1 and CDR2: SGHAT and FQNNGV. V shed 5 bases and J shed 9 bases, with 14 bases lying between them. The CDR3 covers 13 residues. CDR3 residues: CASSPGSGGTIYF. CDR3 DNA: TGTGCCAGCAGCCCCGGGTCCGGGGGCACCATATATTTT.

The chain uses TRBV3-1 (or the pseudogene TRBV3-2) and TRBJ1-2, with 8 bases that match TRBD1. This CDR3 is built from 17 residues. J gave up 5 bases and V 0 bases, and 11 bases lay outside the gene matches. The germline V gene encodes CDR1 LGHDT and CDR2 YNNKEL (reference sequence). CDR3 in amino acids: CASSQEGIRTGRYGYTF. The CDR3 bases are TGTGCCAGCAGCCAAGAGGGGATTAGGACAGGGAGATATGGCTACACCTTC.

This rearrangement joins TRBV30 to TRBJ2-7, with 10 nucleotides matching TRBD1. This CDR3 region has 14 residues. V gave up 2 bases and J gave up 2 bases; unmatched junction bases: 3. Germline CDR1 and CDR2: GTSNPN and SVGIG (reference sequence). The CDR3 nucleotides are TGTGCCTGGAGTAGGACAGGGGGTACCTACGAGCAGTACTTC. Protein: CAWSRTGGTYEQYF.

The chain is built from TRBV5-1 and TRBJ1-4; possible D gene TRBD1, 5 bases. Trimming stripped 7 bases from V and 3 bases from J, with 16 bases between. Per germline, CDR1 SGHRS and CDR2 YFSETQ. The CDR3 covers 15 residues. This chain's CDR3 is CASGRDGGSNEKLFF. In DNA form, the CDR3 reads TGCGCCAGCGGTCGGGACGGGGGGTCTAATGAAAAACTGTTTTTT. The full variable domain, its missing parts supplied by reference TRBV5-1 and TRBJ1-4, is KAGVTQTPRYLIKTRGQQVTLSCSPISGHRSVSWYQQTPGQGLQFLFEYFSETQRNKGNFPGRFSGRQFSNSRSEMNVSTLELGDSALYLCASGRDGGSNEKLFFGSGTQLSVL.

CDR3 region: CASKKDSMAGGNTGELFF. As DNA, the CDR3 is TGTGCCAGCAAGAAAGACTCGATGGCGGGGGGGAACACCGGGGAGCTGTTTTTT. This rearrangement joins TRBV2 to TRBJ2-2, with TRBD2 matching 8 bases. Germline V gives CDR1 SNHLY, CDR2 FYNNEI. V shed 7 bases and J 1 base; nucleotides not matched to a gene: 14. The CDR3 totals 18 residues.

The V call is TRBV5-1, the J call TRBJ2-2; D possibly corresponds to TRBD1 (5 bases). CDR3 size: 16 residues. Germline CDR1 and CDR2: SGHRS and YFSETQ. V lost 5 bases and J lost 4, with 18 bases in between. CDR3 coding DNA: TGCGCCAGCAGTGACGCCAAGCAGGGCCTCACCGGGGAGCTGTTTTTT. The encoded protein is CASSDAKQGLTGELFF.

The genes are TRBV27 and TRBJ2-1, with D unclear. Germline V gives CDR1 MNHEY, CDR2 SMNVEV (reference sequence). The V and J ends lost 6 bases and 0 bases respectively, with 12 bases between them. CDR3 length equals 15 residues. CDR3: CASRRDRSSYNEQFF. DNA for the CDR3: TGTGCCAGCAGGCGCGATAGGAGCTCCTACAATGAGCAGTTCTTC.

The V call is TRBV6-2 or TRBV6-3, the J call TRBJ1-2; D ambiguous. The germline V gene encodes CDR1 MNHEY and CDR2 SVGEGT. This CDR3 is built from 15 residues. V was cut by 6 bases and J by 4 bases, with 18 bases left in between. The CDR3 loop reads CASSPASRAPYGYTF. The DNA of the CDR3 is TGTGCCAGCAGCCCGGCCTCGAGGGCACCCTATGGCTACACCTTC.

This clone has only a few counts. The V call is TRBV28, the J call TRBJ2-6; D not resolved. Germline V gene sequence: CDR1 MDHEN, CDR2 SYDVKM. The V end lost 6 bases, the J end lost 1 base, and 13 bases lay between the germline ends. The CDR3 is 16 residues long. The DNA for the CDR3 is TGTGCCAGCAGCGCGCACACAGTTTCTGGGGCCAACGTCCTGACTTTC. It yields the protein CASSAHTVSGANVLTF.

The chain employs TRBV27 and TRBJ2-5; 11 nucleotides match TRBD2. J was trimmed by 0 bases and V by 5 bases; bases with no gene match: 8. CDR1 and CDR2 (germline): MNHEY, SMNVEV (reference sequence). The CDR3 has 17 residues. CDR3 residues: CASSPAGTSGYQETQYF. The CDR3, as DNA: TGTGCCAGCAGTCCTGCCGGGACTAGCGGTTACCAAGAGACCCAGTACTTC.

This rearrangement joins TRBV5-6 to TRBJ2-7; no clear D gene. The V gene's germline CDR1 is SGHDT and CDR2 YYEEEE. The CDR3 has 11 residues. Trimming removed 4 bases at V and 3 bases at J, with 5 bases between. In nucleotides, the CDR3 is TGTGCCAGCAGCGTAAACTACGAGCAGTACTTC. Encoded protein: CASSVNYEQYF.

Only a few counts were recorded for this clone. The CDR3, as DNA: TGTGCCAGTAGTCCAGGTTTTACTGAAGCTTTCTTT. Translated: CASSPGFTEAFF. The V and J genes are TRBV19 and TRBJ1-1; no reliable D call. Germline assignment: CDR1 LNHDA and CDR2 SQIVND (reference sequence). This CDR3 region has 12 residues. The ends were cut back, 5 bases at V and 5 bases at J, with 9 bases in the middle.

This chain uses TRBV27 with TRBJ1-2, with D unresolved. Deletions cut 6 bases from V and 0 bases from J, with 5 bases between. CDR3 size: 12 residues. The germline V gene encodes CDR1 MNHEY and CDR2 SMNVEV (reference sequence). The CDR3 region is CASSSSNYGYTF. The CDR3 nucleotides read TGTGCCAGCAGCTCCTCTAACTATGGCTACACCTTC.

This clone was picked up one time. The chain recombines TRBV28 with TRBJ1-2, with a tentative D call TRBD1 (5 bases). The CDR3 sequence is 14 residues long. Germline V lookup: CDR1 MDHEN, CDR2 SYDVKM. V gave up 6 bases and J gave up 6 bases, with 17 bases separating them. CDR3 in DNA: TGTGCCAGCAGGGATGGTACGGGGGGGAATGGCTACACCTTC. This sequence encodes CASRDGTGGNGYTF.

The chain couples TRBV19 to TRBJ2-1; 7 bases match TRBD2. The germline V gene encodes CDR1 LNHDA and CDR2 SQIVND (reference sequence). The V and J ends lost 7 bases and 10 bases, in that order; junction bases with no gene match: 10. This CDR3 contains 13 residues. CDR3 nucleotides: TGTGCCAGTAAAGGCGGGGGACGGATGGAGCAGTTCTTC. Encoded protein: CASKGGGRMEQFF. Based on the CDR3 plus reference TRBV19 and TRBJ2-1, the full variable domain is DGGITQSPKYLFRKEGQNVTLSCEQNLNHDAMYWYRQDPGQGLRLIYYSQIVNDFQKGDIAEGYSVSREKKESFPLTVTSAQKNPTAFYLCASKGGGRMEQFFGPGTRLTVL.

This clone showed up just a few times. The V call is TRBV19, the J call TRBJ1-4; a weak D match, TRBD1 (5 bases). This CDR3 comprises 14 residues. Germline V gives CDR1 LNHDA, CDR2 SQIVND (reference sequence). The germline V and J ends were trimmed by 7 bases and 3 bases, with 12 bases remaining between them. The CDR3 DNA sequence: TGTGCCAGTAATCAGGGTACAGCTAATGAAAAACTGTTTTTT. Protein: CASNQGTANEKLFF.

This chain links TRBV11-2 with TRBJ2-3; tentatively, D is TRBD2 (5 bases). CDR3 length: 14 amino acids. Germline V CDR1 and CDR2: SGHAT, FQNNGV. Deletions cut 5 bases from V and 5 bases from J, with 14 bases between. The CDR3 region has the DNA TGTGCCAGCAGCCCGGATATCGGGGAAGATACGCAGTATTTT. Amino acid sequence: CASSPDIGEDTQYF.

The CDR3 DNA reads as TGTGCCAGCAGTCCCGCGGACAGGGGGATTCCTTCGCAGTATTTT. It specifies CASSPADRGIPSQYF. This chain links TRBV6-6 with TRBJ2-3, with TRBD1 identical over 10 bases. The CDR3 is 15 residues long. With V trimmed by 5 bases and J by 10 bases, 12 bases remained unmatched. Per germline, CDR1 MNHNY and CDR2 SVGAGI (reference sequence).

The chain combines TRBV6-6 with TRBJ2-1, with 14 bases matching TRBD2. J was trimmed by 5 bases and V by 2 bases; bases with no gene match: 2. CDR1 is MNHNY and CDR2 is SVGAGI in the germline V gene (reference sequence). This CDR3 is built from 16 residues. This chain's CDR3 is CASSYGGLAGDNEQFF. The CDR3 region has the DNA TGTGCCAGCAGTTACGGGGGACTAGCGGGAGACAATGAGCAGTTCTTC.

The V gene is TRBV19, the J gene TRBJ1-1, with 9 bases identical to TRBD1. Germline V gene lookup returns CDR1 LNHDA and CDR2 SQIVND (reference sequence). CDR3 length: 13 amino acids. With V trimmed by 7 bases and J by 8 bases, 8 bases remained unmatched. CDR3 in DNA: TGTGCCAGTAAGTGGACAGGGGATACCGAAGCTTTCTTT. Translation gives CASKWTGDTEAFF. The variable domain in full, completed from reference TRBV19 and TRBJ1-1, reads DGGITQSPKYLFRKEGQNVTLSCEQNLNHDAMYWYRQDPGQGLRLIYYSQIVNDFQKGDIAEGYSVSREKKESFPLTVTSAQKNPTAFYLCASKWTGDTEAFFGQGTRLTVV.

This chain uses TRBV30 with TRBJ1-2; 8 nucleotides match TRBD1. Germline assignment: CDR1 GTSNPN and CDR2 SVGIG (reference sequence). With 1 base clipped from V and 4 bases from J, the junction kept 2 bases outside the gene matches. This CDR3 contains 13 residues. The CDR3 sequence: CAWSAGGGYGYTF. The CDR3 DNA reads as TGTGCCTGGAGTGCAGGGGGCGGCTATGGCTACACCTTC.

The chain uses TRBV19 and TRBJ2-3; no definite D call. The CDR3 loop spans 14 amino acids. The V end lost 3 bases, the J end lost 6 bases, and 13 bases lay between the germline ends. Germline loops: CDR1 LNHDA, CDR2 SQIVND (reference sequence). The CDR3 reads CASSMGNSMDTQYF. For the CDR3, the DNA is TGTGCCAGTAGTATGGGCAACAGCATGGATACGCAGTATTTT. Full variable domain (outside the CDR3, taken from reference TRBV19 and TRBJ2-3): DGGITQSPKYLFRKEGQNVTLSCEQNLNHDAMYWYRQDPGQGLRLIYYSQIVNDFQKGDIAEGYSVSREKKESFPLTVTSAQKNPTAFYLCASSMGNSMDTQYFGPGTRLTVL.

The chain carries TRBV2 and TRBJ2-2, with D possibly TRBD1 on 6 matching bases. In germline, CDR1 is SNHLY, CDR2 FYNNEI. Trimming took off 6 bases at V and 6 bases at J, with 17 bases between the two ends. The CDR3 totals 15 residues. CDR3 bases: TGTGCCAGCAGCCCCCCGTTTTCAGGGGCCGGGGAGCTGTTTTTT. Translated: CASSPPFSGAGELFF. Full variable domain (missing parts from reference TRBV2 and TRBJ2-2): EPEVTQTPSHQVTQMGQEVILRCVPISNHLYFYWYRQILGQKVEFLVSFYNNEISEKSEIFDDQFSVERPDGSNFTLKIRSTKLEDSAMYFCASSPPFSGAGELFFGEGSRLTVL.

The chain combines TRBV5-4 with TRBJ2-7; 9 positions match TRBD1. Trimming cost V 2 bases and J 2 bases; bases outside gene matches: 14. The CDR3 has 18 amino acids. Germline V CDR1 and CDR2: SGHNT, YYREEE (reference sequence). CDR3 amino acids: CASSLGGGTGFHTYEQYF. DNA for the CDR3: TGTGCCAGCAGCTTAGGCGGCGGGACAGGGTTTCATACCTACGAGCAGTACTTC.